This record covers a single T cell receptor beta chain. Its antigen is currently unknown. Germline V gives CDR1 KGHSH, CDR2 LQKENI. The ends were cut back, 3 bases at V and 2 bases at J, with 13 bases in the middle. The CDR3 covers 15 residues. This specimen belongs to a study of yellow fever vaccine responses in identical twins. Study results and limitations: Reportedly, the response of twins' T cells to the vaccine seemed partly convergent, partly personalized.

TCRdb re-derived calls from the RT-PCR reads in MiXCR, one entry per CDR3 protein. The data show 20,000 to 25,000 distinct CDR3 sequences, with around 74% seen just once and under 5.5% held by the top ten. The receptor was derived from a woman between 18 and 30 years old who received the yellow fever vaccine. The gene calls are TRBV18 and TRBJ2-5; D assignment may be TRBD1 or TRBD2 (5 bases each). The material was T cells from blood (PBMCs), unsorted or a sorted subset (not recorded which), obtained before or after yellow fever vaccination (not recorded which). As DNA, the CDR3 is TGTGCCAGCTCACCCGGGGACGTCAGACAAGAGACCCAGTACTTC. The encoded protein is CASSPGDVRQETQYF.